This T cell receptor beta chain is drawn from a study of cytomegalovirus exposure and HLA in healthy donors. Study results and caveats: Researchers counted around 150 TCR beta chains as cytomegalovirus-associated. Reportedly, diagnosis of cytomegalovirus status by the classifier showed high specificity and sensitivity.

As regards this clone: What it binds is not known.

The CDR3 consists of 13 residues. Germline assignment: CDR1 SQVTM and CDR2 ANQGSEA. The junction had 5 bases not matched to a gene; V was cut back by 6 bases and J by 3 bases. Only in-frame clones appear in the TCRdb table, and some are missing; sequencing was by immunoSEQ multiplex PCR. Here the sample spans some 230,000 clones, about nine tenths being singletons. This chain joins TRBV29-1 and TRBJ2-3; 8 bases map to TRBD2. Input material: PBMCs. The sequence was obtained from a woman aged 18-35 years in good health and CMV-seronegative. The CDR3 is CSVSGGWTDTQYF. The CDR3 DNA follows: TGCAGCGTGTCGGGAGGGTGGACAGATACGCAGTATTTT.